What follows are 7 T cell receptor beta chains derived from one specimen sequenced in a study of OX40 agonist ivuxolimab in advanced cancers. This table comes from immunoSEQ multiplex PCR, and its TCRdb copy is limited to in-frame clones, with some not included. The sample holds about 73,000 clones, 90% seen once. This specimen consisted of CD4+ or CD8+ T cells sorted from blood, obtained in a trial of the OX40 agonist ivuxolimab. The source is an adult with an advanced solid tumor such as melanoma, head and neck, liver or kidney cancer.

For the CDR3, the DNA is TGCGCCAGCAGCCGGGAAAGGGGAAGGGGCGAGCAGTACTTC. As protein: CASSRERGRGEQYF. V is TRBV5-1 and J is TRBJ2-7, with D possibly being TRBD1 or TRBD2 (5 bases each). The V gene's germline CDR1 is SGHRS and CDR2 YFSETQ. V shed 4 bases and J shed 6 bases, with 17 bases lying between them. CDR3 length: 14 amino acids.

The CDR3 region is CASSSQVTSGSIYEQYF. The DNA for the CDR3 is TGTGCCAGCAGTTCCCAAGTCACTAGCGGGAGCATCTACGAGCAGTACTTC. This sequence joins TRBV27 and TRBJ2-7, with 11 bases matching TRBD2. The CDR3 has 17 amino acids. Per germline, CDR1 MNHEY and CDR2 SMNVEV (reference sequence). The ends lost 4 bases at V and 3 bases at J; junction bases unmatched: 11.

The chain couples TRBV5-8 to TRBJ2-1, with D possibly matching TRBD1 (6 bases). The CDR3 has 15 residues. From germline, CDR1 is SGHTS and CDR2 YDEGEE. Trimming cost V 4 bases and J 7 bases, with 18 bases left between them. CDR3 bases: TGTGCCAGCAGCCCCGGGACACATCAAGGGAATGAGCAGTTCTTC. Translated: CASSPGTHQGNEQFF.

V gene TRBV19 combines with J gene TRBJ2-5, with 7 bases that match TRBD1. The germline CDR1 and CDR2 sequences are LNHDA and SQIVND (reference sequence). CDR3 size: 13 residues. The V gene end was trimmed by 11 bases and the J gene end by 5 bases; junction bases not matched to a gene: 11. CDR3 protein: CASRRQGGETQYF. The CDR3 DNA sequence: TGTGCCTCCCGAAGACAGGGTGGGGAGACCCAGTACTTC.

The chain recombines TRBV7-2 with TRBJ2-3, with D possibly TRBD2 on 5 matching bases. Germline assignment: CDR1 SGHTA and CDR2 FQGNSA. This CDR3 spans 15 amino acids. V was trimmed by 2 bases and J by 4 bases, leaving 13 bases between them. The CDR3 coding sequence is TGTGCCAGCAGCTTATCCCGAGGGCCTGCAGATACGCAGTATTTT. Its protein product is CASSLSRGPADTQYF.

The J gene is TRBJ2-5, the V gene TRBV15, with D possibly TRBD1 on 8 matching bases. The CDR3 is 14 amino acids. Trimming shortened V by 5 bases and J by 5 bases, and 15 bases separated the two germline ends. The germline CDR1 and CDR2 sequences are LNHNV and YYDKDF (reference sequence). The CDR3 loop reads CATSQNRGGETQYF. CDR3 sequence (DNA): TGTGCCACCAGCCAGAACAGGGGGGGCGAGACCCAGTACTTC.

The chain has TRBV5-4 and TRBJ2-7; D perhaps matches TRBD2 (7 bases). The CDR3 consists of 15 residues. The V gene's germline CDR1 is SGHNT and CDR2 YYREEE (reference sequence). Trimming took off 0 bases at V and 2 bases at J, with 12 bases between the two ends. The CDR3 DNA reads as TGTGCCAGCAGCTTGGTAACGGGGGGCCCCTACGAGCAGTACTTC. It codes for CASSLVTGGPYEQYF.